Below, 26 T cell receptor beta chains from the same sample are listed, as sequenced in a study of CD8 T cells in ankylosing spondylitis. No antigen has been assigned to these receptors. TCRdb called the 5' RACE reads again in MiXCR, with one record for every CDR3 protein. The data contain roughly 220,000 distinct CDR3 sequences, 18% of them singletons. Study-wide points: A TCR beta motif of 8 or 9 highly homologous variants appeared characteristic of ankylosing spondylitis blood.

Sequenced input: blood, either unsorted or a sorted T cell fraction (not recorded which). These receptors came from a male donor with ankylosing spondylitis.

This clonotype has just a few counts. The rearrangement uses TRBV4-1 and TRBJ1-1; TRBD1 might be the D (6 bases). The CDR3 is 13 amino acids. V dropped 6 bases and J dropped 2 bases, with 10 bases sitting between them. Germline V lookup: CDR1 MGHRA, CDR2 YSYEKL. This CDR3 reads CASSPGTNTEAFF. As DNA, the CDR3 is TGCGCCAGCAGTCCAGGGACAAACACTGAAGCTTTCTTT.

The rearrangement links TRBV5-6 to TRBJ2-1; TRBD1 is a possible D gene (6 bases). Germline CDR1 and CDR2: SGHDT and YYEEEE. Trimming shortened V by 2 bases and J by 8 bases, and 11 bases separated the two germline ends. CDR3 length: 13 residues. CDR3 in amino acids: CASSFVKGDEQFF. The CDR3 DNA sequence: TGTGCCAGCAGCTTCGTTAAGGGGGATGAGCAGTTCTTC.

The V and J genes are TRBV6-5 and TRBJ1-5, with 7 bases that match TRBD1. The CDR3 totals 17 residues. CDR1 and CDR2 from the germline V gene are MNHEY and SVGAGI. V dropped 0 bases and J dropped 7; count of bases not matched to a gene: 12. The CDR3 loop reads CASSYSFDRATGQPQHF. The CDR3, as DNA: TGTGCCAGCAGTTACTCGTTTGACAGGGCGACCGGGCAGCCCCAGCATTTT.

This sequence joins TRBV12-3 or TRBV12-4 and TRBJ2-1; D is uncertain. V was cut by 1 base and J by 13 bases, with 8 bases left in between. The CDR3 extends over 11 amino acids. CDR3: CASSLGLSQFF. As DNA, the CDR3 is TGTGCCAGCAGTTTAGGGTTGTCTCAGTTCTTC.

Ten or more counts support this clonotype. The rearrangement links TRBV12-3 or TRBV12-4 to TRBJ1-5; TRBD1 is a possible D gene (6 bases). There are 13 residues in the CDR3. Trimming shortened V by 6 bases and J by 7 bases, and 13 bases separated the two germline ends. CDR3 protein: CASSRGRVQPQHF. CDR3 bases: TGTGCCAGCAGCAGGGGTAGGGTACAGCCCCAGCATTTT.

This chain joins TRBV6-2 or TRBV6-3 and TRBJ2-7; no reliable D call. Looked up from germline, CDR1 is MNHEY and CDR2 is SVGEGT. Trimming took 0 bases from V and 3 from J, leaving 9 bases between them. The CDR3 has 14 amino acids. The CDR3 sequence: CASSYSLDLYEQYF. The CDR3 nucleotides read TGTGCCAGCAGTTACTCGCTGGACCTCTACGAGCAGTACTTC.

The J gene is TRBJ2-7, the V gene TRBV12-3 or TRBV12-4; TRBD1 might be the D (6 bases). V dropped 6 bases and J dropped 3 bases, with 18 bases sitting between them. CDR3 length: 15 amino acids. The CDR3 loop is CASRQGWGLGYEQYF. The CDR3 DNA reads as TGTGCCAGCAGACAGGGATGGGGGCTTGGCTACGAGCAGTACTTC.

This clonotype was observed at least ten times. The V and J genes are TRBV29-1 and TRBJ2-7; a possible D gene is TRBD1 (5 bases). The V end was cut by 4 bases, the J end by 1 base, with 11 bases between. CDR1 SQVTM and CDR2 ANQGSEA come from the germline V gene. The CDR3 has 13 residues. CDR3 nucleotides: TGCAGCGTTGCTATGGACATGTCCTACGAGCAGTACTTC. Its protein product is CSVAMDMSYEQYF.

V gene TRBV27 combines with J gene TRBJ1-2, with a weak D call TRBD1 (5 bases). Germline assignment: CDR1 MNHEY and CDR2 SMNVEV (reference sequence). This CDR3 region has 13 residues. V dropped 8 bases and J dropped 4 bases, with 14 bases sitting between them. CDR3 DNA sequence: TGTGCCAGCGGGACCCATCAGGGCTATGGCTACACCTTC. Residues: CASGTHQGYGYTF.

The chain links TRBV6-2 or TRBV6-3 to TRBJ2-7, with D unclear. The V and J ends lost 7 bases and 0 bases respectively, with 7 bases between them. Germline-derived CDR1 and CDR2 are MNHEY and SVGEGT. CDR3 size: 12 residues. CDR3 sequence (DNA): TGTGCCAGCAATGACAACTCCTACGAGCAGTACTTC. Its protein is CASNDNSYEQYF.

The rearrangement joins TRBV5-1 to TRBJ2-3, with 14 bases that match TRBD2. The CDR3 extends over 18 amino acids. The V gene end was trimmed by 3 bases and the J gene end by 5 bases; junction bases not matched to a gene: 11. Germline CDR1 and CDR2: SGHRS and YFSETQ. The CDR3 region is CASSWGLAGVSIRDTQYF. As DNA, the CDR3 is TGCGCCAGCAGCTGGGGACTAGCGGGGGTCTCGATAAGAGATACGCAGTATTTT.

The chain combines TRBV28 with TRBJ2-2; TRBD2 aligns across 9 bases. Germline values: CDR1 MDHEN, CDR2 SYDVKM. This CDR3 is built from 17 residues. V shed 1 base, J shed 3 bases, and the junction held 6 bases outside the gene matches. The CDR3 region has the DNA TGTGCCAGCAGTTTATTCGTTAGCGGGAGACACACCGGGGAGCTGTTTTTT. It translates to CASSLFVSGRHTGELFF.

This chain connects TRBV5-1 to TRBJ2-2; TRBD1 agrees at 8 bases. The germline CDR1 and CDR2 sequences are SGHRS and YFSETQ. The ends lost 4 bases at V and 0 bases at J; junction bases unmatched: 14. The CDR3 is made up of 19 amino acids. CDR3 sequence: CASSPTVRGRVPNTGELFF. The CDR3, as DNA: TGCGCCAGCAGCCCGACAGTCAGGGGGCGAGTCCCGAACACCGGGGAGCTGTTTTTT.

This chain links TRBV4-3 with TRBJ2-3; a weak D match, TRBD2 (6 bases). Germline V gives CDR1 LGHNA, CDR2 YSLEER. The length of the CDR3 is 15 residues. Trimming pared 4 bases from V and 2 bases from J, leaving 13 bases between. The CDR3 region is CASSPSASTTDTQYF. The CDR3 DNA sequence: TGCGCCAGCAGCCCTAGCGCCTCAACCACAGATACGCAGTATTTT.

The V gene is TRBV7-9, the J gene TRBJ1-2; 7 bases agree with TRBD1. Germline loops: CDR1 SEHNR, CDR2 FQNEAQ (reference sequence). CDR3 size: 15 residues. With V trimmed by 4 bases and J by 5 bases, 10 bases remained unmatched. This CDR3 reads CASSSGQAWGYGYTF. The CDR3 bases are TGTGCCAGCAGCTCAGGACAGGCTTGGGGGTATGGCTACACCTTC.

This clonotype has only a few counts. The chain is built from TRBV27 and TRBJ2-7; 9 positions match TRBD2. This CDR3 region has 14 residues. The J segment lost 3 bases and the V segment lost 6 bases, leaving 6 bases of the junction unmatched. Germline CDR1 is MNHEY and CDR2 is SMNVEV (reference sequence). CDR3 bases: TGTGCCAGCAGGGTCGGCGGGGGGGACTACGAGCAGTACTTC. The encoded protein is CASRVGGGDYEQYF.

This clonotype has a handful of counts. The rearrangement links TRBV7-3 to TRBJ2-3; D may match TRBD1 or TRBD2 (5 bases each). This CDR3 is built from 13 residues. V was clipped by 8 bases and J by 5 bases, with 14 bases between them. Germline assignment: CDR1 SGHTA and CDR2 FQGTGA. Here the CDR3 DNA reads TGTGCCAGCGCAGTTGGGGCGGGAGATACGCAGTATTTT. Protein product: CASAVGAGDTQYF.

CDR3 region: CASTGTYGGELFF. CDR3 nucleotides: TGTGCCTCCACTGGAACCTACGGCGGGGAGCTGTTTTTT. The chain has TRBV27 and TRBJ2-2; D remains ambiguous. Trimming took 11 bases from V and 7 from J, leaving 17 bases between them. The CDR3 length is 13 residues. In germline, CDR1 is MNHEY, CDR2 SMNVEV (reference sequence).

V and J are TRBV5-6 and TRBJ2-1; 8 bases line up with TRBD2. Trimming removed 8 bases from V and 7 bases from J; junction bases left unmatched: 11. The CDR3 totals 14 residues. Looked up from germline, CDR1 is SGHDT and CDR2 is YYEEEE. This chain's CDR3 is CARSLGTSWNEQFF. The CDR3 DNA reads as TGTGCCAGGAGTCTCGGGACTAGTTGGAATGAGCAGTTCTTC.

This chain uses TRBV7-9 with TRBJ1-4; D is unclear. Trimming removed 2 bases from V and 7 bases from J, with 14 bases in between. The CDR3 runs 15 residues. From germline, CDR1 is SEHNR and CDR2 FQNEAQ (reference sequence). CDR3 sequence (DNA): TGTGCCAGCAGCTTACCAGGCGTGTTTGGTGAAAAACTGTTTTTT. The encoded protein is CASSLPGVFGEKLFF. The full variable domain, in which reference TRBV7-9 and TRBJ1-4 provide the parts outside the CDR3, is DTGVSQNPRHKITKRGQNVTFRCDPISEHNRLYWYRQTLGQGPEFLTYFQNEAQLEKSRLLSDRFSAERPKGSFSTLEIQRTEQGDSAMYLCASSLPGVFGEKLFFGSGTQLSVL.

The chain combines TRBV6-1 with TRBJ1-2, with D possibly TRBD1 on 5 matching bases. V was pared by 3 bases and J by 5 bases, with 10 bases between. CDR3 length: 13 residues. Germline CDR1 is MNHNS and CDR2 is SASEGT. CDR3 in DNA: TGTGCCAGCAGTGAGGGGGTCTCATATGGCTACACCTTC. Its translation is CASSEGVSYGYTF.

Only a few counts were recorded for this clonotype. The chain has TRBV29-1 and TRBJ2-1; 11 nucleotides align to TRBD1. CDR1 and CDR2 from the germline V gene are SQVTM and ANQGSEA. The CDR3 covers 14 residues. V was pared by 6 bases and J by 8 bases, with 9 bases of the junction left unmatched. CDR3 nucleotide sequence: TGCAGCGTCGCCGGGACAGGGGGTAGTGATGAGCAGTTCTTC. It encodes CSVAGTGGSDEQFF.

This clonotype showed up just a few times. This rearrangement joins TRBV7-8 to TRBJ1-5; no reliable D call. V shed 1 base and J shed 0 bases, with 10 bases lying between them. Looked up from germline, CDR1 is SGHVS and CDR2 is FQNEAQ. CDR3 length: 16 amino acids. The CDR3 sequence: CASSLDSQLSNQPQHF. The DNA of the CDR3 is TGTGCCAGCAGCTTAGATAGTCAGCTTAGCAATCAGCCCCAGCATTTT.

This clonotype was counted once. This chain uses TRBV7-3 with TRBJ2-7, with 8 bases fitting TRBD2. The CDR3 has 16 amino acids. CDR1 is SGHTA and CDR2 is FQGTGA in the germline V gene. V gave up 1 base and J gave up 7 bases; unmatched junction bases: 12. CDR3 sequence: CASSLIGPAGEEEQYF. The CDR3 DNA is TGTGCCAGCAGCTTAATAGGGCCAGCGGGAGAGGAGGAGCAGTACTTC.

The CDR3 region is CASSEGQGMGEQYF. The CDR3 bases are TGTGCCAGCAGTGAAGGACAGGGGATGGGCGAGCAGTACTTC. The chain is built from TRBV2 and TRBJ2-7; 8 nucleotides align to TRBD1. This CDR3 has 14 residues. J lost 6 bases, V lost 1 base, and 5 bases had no gene match. Germline lookup yields CDR1 SNHLY and CDR2 FYNNEI.

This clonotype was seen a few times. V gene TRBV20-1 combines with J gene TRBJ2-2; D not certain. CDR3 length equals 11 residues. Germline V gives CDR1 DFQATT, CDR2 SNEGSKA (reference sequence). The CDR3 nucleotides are TGCAGGGCGAATACTACCGGGGAGCTGTTTTTT. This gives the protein CRANTTGELFF.